This T cell receptor (beta chain) appears in the sequencing data of a study of T-cell reconstitution after alpha-beta-depleted transplantation in children. A library of TCRbeta sequences, prepared with unique molecular identifiers, was generated. TCRdb re-called the PCR reads with MiXCR, one entry per CDR3 protein. The profile covers more than 400,000 distinct CDR3 sequences, with over 40% appearing a single time and around 29% taken by the ten largest. V was clipped by 5 bases and J by 3 bases; unmatched bases: 8. CDR1 is SQVTM and CDR2 is ANQGSEA in the germline V gene. The CDR3 consists of 14 residues.

The chain couples TRBV29-1 to TRBJ2-7; 9 nucleotides align to TRBD1. This sequence originates from a girl aged 2-15 years with aplastic anemia, due to receive a stem cell transplant. The material was PBMCs, obtained before TCRalphabeta/CD19-depleted stem cell transplant. CDR3 DNA sequence: TGCAGCGTTTTCACAGGGGGCGCGGACTACGAGCAGTACTTC. Protein: CSVFTGGADYEQYF.